This record looks at one TCR beta chain sequence and its context. This record comes from a study of blood T cell repertoires in COVID-19. About the study: There were acute and convalescent COVID-19 samples, and they came from the United States, Italy and Spain. PBMCs, B-cell-depleted T cells, or T cells were the source of the cDNA or gDNA that made up the material.

Authors' methods: The authors estimated nucleated cell counts from reference gene primer amplification. TCRdb's table, derived via immunoSEQ multiplex PCR, lists solely in-frame clones and lacks some. The DNA gave D and trimming, while V, J and clone size come from that table. The table lists approximately 65,000 clones, 60% to 85% of them singletons. The CDR3 extends over 15 amino acids. Losses at the gene ends were 6 bases for V and 0 bases for J; bases not matched to a gene: 8. Germline lookup yields CDR1 SQVTM and CDR2 ANQGSEA. The sequence was collected from a human donor in a cohort sampled during active COVID-19. Sequenced: peripheral blood. The V and J genes are TRBV29-1 and TRBJ2-3, with 8 bases identical to TRBD2. The CDR3 region is CSVFSSGSSTDTQYF. CDR3 bases: TGCAGCGTCTTCTCTAGCGGGTCCAGCACAGATACGCAGTATTTT.